What follows are 9 T cell receptor beta chains derived from one specimen sequenced in a study of STAT5B mutations in CD4+ large granular lymphocyte leukemia. Clones were read by immunoSEQ multiplex PCR, and TCRdb kept only the in-frame ones, dropping some. The sample has about 38,000 clones; more than 70% are singletons. Material: CD4+ T cells from blood buffy coats. These receptors all stem from a human donor in good health.

This CDR3 is CASSRGTGEQYF. The CDR3 nucleotides read TGTGCCAGCAGCCGAGGGACGGGTGAGCAGTACTTC. The chain employs TRBV6-5 and TRBJ2-5, with D possibly called TRBD1 or TRBD2 (5 bases each). The CDR3 contains 12 residues. Looked up from germline, CDR1 is MNHEY and CDR2 is SVGAGI. Trimming removed 6 bases at V and 11 bases at J, with 16 bases between.

For the CDR3, the DNA is TGTGCCACCGATAAAGGGATACTAGCGGGAGATGGGTACTTC. Residues: CATDKGILAGDGYF. V gene TRBV6-5 combines with J gene TRBJ2-7, with TRBD2 matching 11 bases. This CDR3 is built from 14 residues. Germline CDR1 is MNHEY and CDR2 is SVGAGI. V lost 10 bases and J lost 12; bases outside the gene matches: 17.

The chain joins TRBV6-5 to TRBJ2-7; a possible D gene is TRBD2 (6 bases). Germline CDR1 MNHEY, CDR2 SVGAGI. The germline V and J ends were trimmed by 6 bases and 4 bases, with 10 bases remaining between them. CDR3 size: 12 residues. CDR3 in amino acids: CASRKTRYEQYF. The CDR3 region has the DNA TGTGCCAGCAGGAAGACTAGGTACGAGCAGTACTTC.

The CDR3 nucleotides read TGTGCCAGCTCATCCTCCCAAGGGGGCCCAGATACGCAGTATTTT. This codes for CASSSSQGGPDTQYF. The chain has TRBV18 and TRBJ2-3; 7 nucleotides agree with TRBD1. CDR3 size: 15 residues. V shed 5 bases and J 4 bases; nucleotides not matched to a gene: 9. CDR1 KGHSH and CDR2 LQKENI come from the germline V gene.

V gene TRBV7-9 combines with J gene TRBJ2-3; D is unclear. This CDR3 contains 15 residues. V lost 8 bases and J 3 bases, leaving 18 bases between the germline ends. CDR1 is SEHNR and CDR2 is FQNEAQ in the germline V gene (reference sequence). The DNA of the CDR3 is TGTGCCAGCGAGGACGCCAGCCTGGGGACAGATACGCAGTATTTT. This sequence encodes CASEDASLGTDTQYF.

The chain has TRBV6-1 and TRBJ2-7; D gene unclear. The CDR3 consists of 11 residues. Germline lookup yields CDR1 MNHNS and CDR2 SASEGT. Deletions cut 3 bases from V and 3 bases from J, with 3 bases between. The DNA of the CDR3 is TGTGCCAGCAGTGAGTACTACGAGCAGTACTTC. Its translation: CASSEYYEQYF.

The chain combines TRBV21-1 with TRBJ2-5; the table's D call of TRBD2 was not tested on the DNA. TRBV21-1 is given as a pseudogene. The length of the CDR3 is 14 residues. The CDR3 sequence: CASSPTSVQETQYF. Here the CDR3 DNA reads TGTGCCAGCAGCCCTACTAGCGTCCAAGAGACCCAGTACTTC.

In this sample, this clone turned up once. The chain uses TRBV11-2 and TRBJ2-3, with a possible D match to TRBD1 (5 bases). The germline V gene encodes CDR1 SGHAT and CDR2 FQNNGV. The CDR3 runs 16 residues. The germline V and J ends were trimmed by 4 bases and 8 bases, with 22 bases remaining between them. The CDR3 nucleotides are TGTGCCAGCAGCTCCCTGGACATGTCTACACTGGGTACGCAGTATTTT. This sequence encodes CASSSLDMSTLGTQYF.

The chain carries TRBV6-5 and TRBJ2-4; D is tentatively TRBD1 or TRBD2 (6 bases each). Trimming cost V 2 bases and J 11 bases, with 16 bases left between them. CDR1 is MNHEY, CDR2 SVGAGI, per germline. The CDR3 length is 14 residues. The CDR3 protein is CASSYQRTGAFQYF. In nucleotides, the CDR3 is TGTGCCAGCAGTTACCAACGTACGGGGGCCTTTCAGTACTTC.